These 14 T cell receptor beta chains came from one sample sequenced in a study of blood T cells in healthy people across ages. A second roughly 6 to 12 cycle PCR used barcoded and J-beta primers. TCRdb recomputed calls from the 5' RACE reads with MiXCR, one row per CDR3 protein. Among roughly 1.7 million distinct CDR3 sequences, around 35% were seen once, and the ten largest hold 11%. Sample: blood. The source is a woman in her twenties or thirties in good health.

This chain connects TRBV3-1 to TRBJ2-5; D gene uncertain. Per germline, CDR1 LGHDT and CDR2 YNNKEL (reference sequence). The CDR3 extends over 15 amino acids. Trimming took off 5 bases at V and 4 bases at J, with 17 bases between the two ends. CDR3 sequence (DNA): TGTGCCAGCAGCGCCGAATTGGGGTTCCCAGAGACCCAGTACTTC. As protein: CASSAELGFPETQYF.

The CDR3 bases are TGCAGTGCTAGAGATAAAACAGTAGGCTACACCTTC. Translated, it gives CSARDKTVGYTF. The chain uses TRBV20-1 and TRBJ1-2, with no clear D. V dropped 0 bases and J dropped 8 bases, with 10 bases sitting between them. The CDR3 has 12 amino acids. Germline V lookup: CDR1 DFQATT, CDR2 SNEGSKA (reference sequence).

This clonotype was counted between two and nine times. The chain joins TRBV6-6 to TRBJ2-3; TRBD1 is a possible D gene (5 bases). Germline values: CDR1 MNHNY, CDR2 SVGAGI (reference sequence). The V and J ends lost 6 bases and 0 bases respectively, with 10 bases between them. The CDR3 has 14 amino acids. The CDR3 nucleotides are TGTGCCAGCAGGTCAGGGTCTAGCACAGATACGCAGTATTTT. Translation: CASRSGSSTDTQYF.

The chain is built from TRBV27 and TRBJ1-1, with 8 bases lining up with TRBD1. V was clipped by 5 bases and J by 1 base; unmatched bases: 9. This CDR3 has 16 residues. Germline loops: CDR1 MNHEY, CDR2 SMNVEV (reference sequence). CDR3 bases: TGTGCCAGCAGTACCCCGGACAGGGCTAAGAACACTGAAGCTTTCTTT. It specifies CASSTPDRAKNTEAFF.

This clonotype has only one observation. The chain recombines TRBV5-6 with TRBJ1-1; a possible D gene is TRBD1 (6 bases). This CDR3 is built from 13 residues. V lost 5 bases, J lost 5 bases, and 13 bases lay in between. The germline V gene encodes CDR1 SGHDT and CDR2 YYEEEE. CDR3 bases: TGTGCCAGCAGATTAGGCAGGGGAACTGAAGCTTTCTTT. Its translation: CASRLGRGTEAFF.

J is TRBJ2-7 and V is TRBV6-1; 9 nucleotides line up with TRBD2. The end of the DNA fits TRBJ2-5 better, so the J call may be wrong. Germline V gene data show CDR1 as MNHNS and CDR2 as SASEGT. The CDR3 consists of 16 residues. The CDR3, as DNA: TGTGCCAGCAGTGGAACGGCTAGCGGGACCCGTGGGACCCAGTACTTC. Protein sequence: CASSGTASGTRGTQYF.

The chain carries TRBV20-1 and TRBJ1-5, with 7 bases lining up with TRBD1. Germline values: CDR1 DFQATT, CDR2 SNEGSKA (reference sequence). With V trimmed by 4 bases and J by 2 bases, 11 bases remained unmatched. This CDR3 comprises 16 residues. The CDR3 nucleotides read TGCAGTGCTATGGCCGACAGGGAGATTGGCAATCAGCCCCAGCATTTT. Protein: CSAMADREIGNQPQHF.

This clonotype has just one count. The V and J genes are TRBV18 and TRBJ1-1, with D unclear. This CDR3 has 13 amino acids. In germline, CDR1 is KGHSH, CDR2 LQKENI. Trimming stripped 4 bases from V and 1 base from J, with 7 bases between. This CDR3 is CASSQHPNTEAFF. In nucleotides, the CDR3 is TGTGCCAGCTCACAACACCCGAACACTGAAGCTTTCTTT.

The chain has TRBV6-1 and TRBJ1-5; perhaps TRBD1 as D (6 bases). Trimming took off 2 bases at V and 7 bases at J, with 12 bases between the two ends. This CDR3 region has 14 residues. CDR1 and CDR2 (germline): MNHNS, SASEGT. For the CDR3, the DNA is TGTGCCAGCAGTGAATCGGGGGCGGGACAGCCCCAGCATTTT. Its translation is CASSESGAGQPQHF.

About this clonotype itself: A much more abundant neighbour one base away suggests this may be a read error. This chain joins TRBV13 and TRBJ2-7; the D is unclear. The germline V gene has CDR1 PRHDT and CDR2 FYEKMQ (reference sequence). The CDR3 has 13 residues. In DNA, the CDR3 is TGTGCCAGCGGCTTAGGCAAGGGATACGAGCAGTACTTC. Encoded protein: CASGLGKGYEQYF.

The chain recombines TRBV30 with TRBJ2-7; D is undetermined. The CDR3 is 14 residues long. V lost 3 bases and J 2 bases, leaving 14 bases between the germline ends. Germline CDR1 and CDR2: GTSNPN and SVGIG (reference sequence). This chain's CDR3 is CAWREGRSPYEQYF. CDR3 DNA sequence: TGTGCCTGGAGGGAAGGGCGTTCCCCCTACGAGCAGTACTTC.

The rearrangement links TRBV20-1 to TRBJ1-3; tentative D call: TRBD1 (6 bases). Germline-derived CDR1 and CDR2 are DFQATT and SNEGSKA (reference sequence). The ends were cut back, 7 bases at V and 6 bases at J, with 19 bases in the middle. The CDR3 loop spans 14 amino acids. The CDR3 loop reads CSVRTHGGPNTIYF. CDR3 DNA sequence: TGCAGTGTTAGGACCCACGGGGGCCCAAACACCATATATTTT.

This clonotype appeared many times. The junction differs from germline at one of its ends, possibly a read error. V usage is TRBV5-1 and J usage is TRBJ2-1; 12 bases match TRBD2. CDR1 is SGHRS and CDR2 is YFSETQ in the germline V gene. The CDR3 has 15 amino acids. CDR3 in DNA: TGTGCCAGCAGCTTAACTAGCGGGGGGTACAATGAGCAGTTCTTC. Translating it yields CASSLTSGGYNEQFF.

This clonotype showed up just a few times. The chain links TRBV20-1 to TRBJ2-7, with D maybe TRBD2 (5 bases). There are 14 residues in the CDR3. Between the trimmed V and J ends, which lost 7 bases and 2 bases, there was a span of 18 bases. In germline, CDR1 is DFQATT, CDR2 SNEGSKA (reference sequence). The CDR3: CSVRPDSFAYEQYF. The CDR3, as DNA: TGCAGTGTAAGACCGGACTCGTTTGCCTACGAGCAGTACTTC.